This T cell receptor beta chain was profiled in a study of tumor-infiltrating lymphocytes in primary liver carcinoma. In addition to blood RNA drawn from unsorted whole blood, germline DNA was extracted. TCR beta cDNA came from roughly 0.45 ug total RNA, primed with a constant-region primer. Libraries for TCR beta were built through three nested multiplex PCR rounds, which together made up a slightly modified ARM-PCR procedure. TCRdb ran MiXCR on the multiplex PCR reads and lists one entry per CDR3 protein. The sample has fewer than 400,000 distinct CDR3 sequences, roughly 60% seen once. Study observations and caveats: The study found a significantly higher top-250-clone fraction in tumors than in blood (p = 0.039).

On this clonotype: Its antigen is currently unknown.

The clonotype comes from a woman aged 25 to 39 with primary liver carcinoma and hepatitis B virus infection. Sequences were obtained from peripheral blood.

This chain's CDR3 is CASSLAGTEKLFF. In DNA form, the CDR3 reads TGTGCCAGCAGTTTAGCGGGGACTGAAAAACTGTTTTTT. The J gene is TRBJ1-4, the V gene TRBV12-3 or TRBV12-4, with D perhaps TRBD1 (5 bases). V lost 0 bases and J 7 bases, leaving 6 bases between the germline ends. The CDR3 consists of 13 residues.